This T cell receptor (beta chain) was obtained from a study of blood T cells in healthy people across ages. PCR was performed a second time for 7 to 11 cycles using a sample-barcoded 5' primer and a J-beta primer mix. One entry per CDR3 protein results from TCRdb running MiXCR on the 5' RACE reads. The sample lists roughly 800,000 distinct CDR3 sequences, 58% occurring once. General observations from the study: Greater diversity and more naive CD4+ cells were seen in long-lived donors than in aged donors.

The CDR3 length is 13 residues. Trimming took off 4 bases at V and 3 bases at J, with 12 bases between the two ends. The germline CDR1 and CDR2 sequences are DFQATT and SNEGSKA (reference sequence). Concerning this clonotype itself: The antigen remains undetermined.

The V gene is TRBV20-1, the J gene TRBJ2-5, with D perhaps assigned TRBD1 or TRBD2 (6 bases each). The specimen was blood. This TCR derives from a man aged 25 to 40 in good health. The CDR3 coding sequence is TGCAGTGCTACGGGGGCCGGTGAAGAGACCCAGTACTTC. Residues: CSATGAGEETQYF.